One sample yielded the 16 T cell receptor beta chains listed below, sequenced in a study of glioma-infiltrating T cells. Amplification of TCR alpha and beta CDR3 regions from RNA used iRepertoire nested multiplex PCR. TCRdb re-called the multiplex PCR reads through MiXCR, storing one row per CDR3 protein. Seen here are tens of thousands of distinct CDR3 sequences, 20% to 25% observed once, and the top ten hold 5.5% to 7.5%. The material sequenced was glioma tissue, nonneoplastic brain tissue, or PBMCs (not recorded which). Receptors were obtained from a human donor with low-grade glioma or glioblastoma, undergoing nonglioma brain surgery, or in good health (not recorded which).

This clonotype occurred many times. The V gene is TRBV12-3 or TRBV12-4, the J gene TRBJ2-5; D uncertain. The CDR3 consists of 13 residues. V was cut by 6 bases and J by 4 bases, with 12 bases left in between. In DNA, the CDR3 is TGTGCCAGCAGCCCCTGGCAGCGAGAGACCCAGTACTTC. Translating it yields CASSPWQRETQYF.

This clonotype was observed many times. The V and J genes are TRBV10-3 and TRBJ2-7; D gene unclear. V shed 3 bases and J shed 1 base, with 10 bases lying between them. CDR1 is ENHRY, CDR2 SYGVKD, per germline. CDR3 length equals 14 residues. The CDR3 coding sequence is TGTGCCATCAGTGAATGGGAATCATCCTACGAGCAGTACTTC. Protein sequence: CAISEWESSYEQYF.

This clonotype was recorded at least ten times. Written as DNA, the CDR3 is TGTGCCAGCAGCCAAAGCTCCTACGAGCAGTACTTC. This gives the protein CASSQSSYEQYF. The gene calls are TRBV7-2 and TRBJ2-7; D is unresolved. CDR3 size: 12 residues. The V end was cut by 5 bases, the J end by 0 bases, with 5 bases between. Germline loops: CDR1 SGHTA, CDR2 FQGNSA.

This clonotype appeared many times. The chain employs TRBV6-5 and TRBJ1-1; D gene ambiguous. CDR1 is MNHEY and CDR2 is SVGAGI in the germline V gene. This CDR3 has 14 residues. Deletions cut 2 bases from V and 4 bases from J, with 11 bases between. DNA of the CDR3: TGTGCCAGCAGTTACGAGGCCGGCGGCACTGAAGCTTTCTTT. The encoded protein is CASSYEAGGTEAFF.

This clonotype has more than one count but fewer than ten. The genes are TRBV6-1 and TRBJ2-4; perhaps TRBD1 as D (6 bases). This CDR3 contains 15 residues. V was trimmed by 4 bases and J by 1 base, leaving 11 bases between them. Germline V gene data show CDR1 as MNHNS and CDR2 as SASEGT. This CDR3 is CASSAGTNAKNIQYF. CDR3 bases: TGTGCCAGCAGTGCGGGGACAAACGCCAAAAACATTCAGTACTTC.

At least ten counts were recorded for this clonotype. The V gene is TRBV6-1, the J gene TRBJ2-7, with 10 bases matching TRBD2. Trimming took 6 bases from V and 0 from J; bases not matched to a gene: 5. Germline values: CDR1 MNHNS, CDR2 SASEGT. The CDR3 runs 15 residues. DNA for the CDR3: TGTGCCAGCAGACTGACTAGCGGGTACTCCTACGAGCAGTACTTC. Translated: CASRLTSGYSYEQYF.

The V call is TRBV11-3, the J call TRBJ2-1, with D possibly TRBD1 on 5 matching bases. This CDR3 contains 13 residues. The germline gives CDR1 SGHNT, CDR2 YENEEA. Trimming removed 1 base at V and 5 bases at J, with 6 bases between. The CDR3, as DNA: TGTGCCAGCAGCTTAGCAGGGCACAATGAGCAGTTCTTC. Translation: CASSLAGHNEQFF.

This clonotype has only one observation. The junction and the germline gene differ at one end; a read error may be behind it. V gene TRBV20-1 combines with J gene TRBJ1-1; no clear D gene. Germline V gene sequence: CDR1 DFQATT, CDR2 SNEGSKA (reference sequence). The length of the CDR3 is 15 residues. The CDR3 DNA reads TGCAGTGCTCCACAATCGACAAACCCGAACACTAAAGCTTTCTTT. Encoded protein: CSAPQSTNPNTKAFF.

V is TRBV27 and J is TRBJ2-3; D possibly corresponds to TRBD2 (5 bases). Trimming pared 4 bases from V and 11 bases from J, leaving 16 bases between. This CDR3 contains 13 residues. CDR1 and CDR2 (germline): MNHEY, SMNVEV (reference sequence). This CDR3 reads CASSYLGSKEQYF. The CDR3 nucleotides read TGTGCCAGCAGTTATTTGGGGAGCAAAGAGCAGTATTTT.

Comment on this clonotype: A much larger clone differs from this one at a single base, so this may be a read error. V is TRBV6-1 and J is TRBJ2-5; D is uncertain. Per germline, CDR1 MNHNS and CDR2 SASEGT. CDR3 length: 13 residues. The CDR3 sequence: CASNRSQQETEYF. The CDR3 nucleotides read TGTGCCAGCAATAGGAGTCAGCAAGAGACCGAGTACTTC.

This clonotype has a count of ten or more. This chain links TRBV9 with TRBJ2-3; D ambiguous. The CDR3 totals 12 residues. V lost 0 bases and J 4 bases, leaving 3 bases between the germline ends. Germline CDR1 SGDLS, CDR2 YYNGEE. The CDR3: CASSVGPDTQYF. DNA for the CDR3: TGTGCCAGCAGCGTAGGCCCAGATACGCAGTATTTT.

This clonotype has a count of ten or more. V and J are TRBV7-2 and TRBJ2-3; 9 bases are a match to TRBD2. Germline CDR1 is SGHTA and CDR2 is FQGNSA. Trimming removed 3 bases from V and 0 bases from J; junction bases left unmatched: 1. The CDR3 loop spans 15 amino acids. The CDR3 DNA reads as TGTGCCAGCAGCTTTAGCGGGAGCAGCACAGATACGCAGTATTTT. Translating it yields CASSFSGSSTDTQYF.

This clonotype was counted many times. The chain employs TRBV6-1 and TRBJ2-7; D is unclear. V lost 2 bases and J lost 3, with 5 bases in between. Germline loops: CDR1 MNHNS, CDR2 SASEGT. The CDR3 contains 12 residues. CDR3 nucleotide sequence: TGTGCCAGCAGTGAATTGATCTACGAGCAGTACTTC. This gives the protein CASSELIYEQYF.

The sample holds many counts of this clonotype. The chain has TRBV6-2 or TRBV6-3 and TRBJ2-1, with TRBD1 identical over 10 bases. Germline V gene lookup returns CDR1 MNHEY and CDR2 SVGEGT. CDR3 length: 15 residues. V trimming: 2 bases; J trimming: 6 bases; junction bases outside the gene matches: 4. CDR3 in amino acids: CASSYGGTGANEQFF. The CDR3 DNA is TGTGCCAGCAGTTACGGAGGGACAGGGGCCAATGAGCAGTTCTTC.

This clonotype came up many times. The gene calls are TRBV20-1 and TRBJ2-3; tentative D call: TRBD2 (6 bases). V lost 2 bases and J 7 bases, leaving 16 bases between the germline ends. Germline CDR1 and CDR2: DFQATT and SNEGSKA (reference sequence). The CDR3 contains 14 residues. This CDR3 reads CSARTPGLPNTQYF. The CDR3 DNA reads as TGCAGTGCTAGAACCCCGGGACTTCCTAATACGCAGTATTTT.

The table lists this clonotype with a few counts. The chain links TRBV7-9 to TRBJ1-5; D unclear. V lost 4 bases to trimming and J lost 5 bases, with 12 bases between them. The V gene's germline CDR1 is SEHNR and CDR2 FQNEAQ (reference sequence). The CDR3 has 14 residues. This chain's CDR3 is CASSSEELDQPQHF. The CDR3 DNA sequence: TGTGCCAGCAGCTCAGAGGAGCTCGATCAGCCCCAGCATTTT.